The 25 T cell receptor beta chains below all came from one sample that was sequenced in a study of cytomegalovirus exposure and HLA in healthy donors. It was with 60 Vbeta and 13 Jbeta primers that the PCR ran. The repertoire was sequenced with immunoSEQ multiplex PCR; TCRdb's copy has only in-frame clones and lacks some. The sample holds under 150,000 clones; approximately 68% are singletons and the top ten take roughly 2.1%. Sequenced material: PBMCs. Source of these receptors: a man aged 40-55 years in good health and CMV-seronegative.

Remarks on this clone: The junction shows a germline mismatch at one end, possibly a read error. The chain carries TRBV5-1 and TRBJ1-1; D remains ambiguous. Germline CDR1 and CDR2: SGHRS and YFSETQ. This CDR3 is built from 13 residues. CDR3 sequence (DNA): TGCGTCAGCAGCTTGGCCTTGGGCGCTGAAGCTTTCTTT. This gives the protein CVSSLALGAEAFF. Filled out from reference TRBV5-1 and TRBJ1-1, the complete variable domain reads KAGVTQTPRYLIKTRGQQVTLSCSPISGHRSVSWYQQTPGQGLQFLFEYFSETQRNKGNFPGRFSGRQFSNSRSEMNVSTLELGDSALYLCVSSLALGAEAFFGQGTRLTVV.

J is TRBJ2-7 and V is TRBV6-5; 7 positions match TRBD1. The trim removed 11 bases at V and 7 bases at J, leaving 14 bases unmatched. This CDR3 has 13 amino acids. The germline CDR1 and CDR2 sequences are MNHEY and SVGAGI. The CDR3, as DNA: TGTGCCGTCAAACAGGGGCCCCAACTGGAGCAGTACTTC. Its protein is CAVKQGPQLEQYF.

This rearrangement joins TRBV5-1 to TRBJ2-2; no clear D gene. Trimming removed 0 bases from V and 5 bases from J, with 5 bases in between. The germline CDR1 and CDR2 sequences are SGHRS and YFSETQ. CDR3 length equals 13 residues. CDR3 region: CASSLVETGELFF. The DNA of the CDR3 is TGCGCCAGCAGCTTGGTGGAGACCGGGGAGCTGTTTTTT.

V usage is TRBV15 and J usage is TRBJ1-5; D uncertain. Germline loops: CDR1 LNHNV, CDR2 YYDKDF (reference sequence). V dropped 0 bases and J dropped 10 bases, with 10 bases sitting between them. CDR3 length: 13 amino acids. CDR3 amino acids: CATSREQNVPQHF. The CDR3 DNA sequence: TGTGCCACCAGCAGAGAGCAGAACGTCCCCCAGCATTTT. The variable domain in full, with the rest retrieved from reference TRBV15 and TRBJ1-5, is DAMVIQNPRYQVTQFGKPVTLSCSQTLNHNVMYWYQQKSSQAPKLLFHYYDKDFNNEADTPDNFQSRRPNTSFCFLDIRSPGLGDTAMYLCATSREQNVPQHFGDGTRLSIL.

This clone turned up a few times. The chain is built from TRBV6-1 and TRBJ2-5, with TRBD1 matching over 11 bases. CDR3 length: 16 amino acids. The germline V gene encodes CDR1 MNHNS and CDR2 SASEGT. V lost 0 bases and J lost 4; bases outside the gene matches: 4. The CDR3 DNA sequence: TGTGCCAGCAGTGAAGCAAGGGGACAGGGGGGAGAGACCCAGTACTTC. Translating gives CASSEARGQGGETQYF.

The J gene is TRBJ2-1, the V gene TRBV6-6; TRBD2 agrees at 7 bases. The CDR3 covers 14 residues. The ends lost 7 bases at V and 8 bases at J; junction bases unmatched: 11. Germline V gene data show CDR1 as MNHNY and CDR2 as SVGAGI (reference sequence). DNA of the CDR3: TGTGCCAGCACCGGACTAGGGGCTGTCTATGAGCAGTTCTTC. Translation gives CASTGLGAVYEQFF.

This rearrangement joins TRBV5-6 to TRBJ1-2, with a tentative D call TRBD1 (6 bases). The CDR3 contains 11 residues. V lost 2 bases and J lost 9, with 8 bases in between. Germline V gives CDR1 SGHDT, CDR2 YYEEEE. CDR3 bases: TGTGCCAGCAGCTTACAGGGACGCTACACCTTC. It is translated as CASSLQGRYTF.

This chain uses TRBV28 with TRBJ2-1; the match to TRBD2 covers 9 bases. V was clipped by 4 bases and J by 5 bases; unmatched bases: 9. The CDR3 runs 16 residues. Germline V gene data show CDR1 as MDHEN and CDR2 as SYDVKM. CDR3 sequence reads: CASSSWRLAAHNEQFF. The CDR3 coding sequence is TGTGCCAGCAGTTCCTGGAGACTAGCGGCCCACAATGAGCAGTTCTTC.

The chain uses TRBV7-2 and TRBJ1-2; D call uncertain. This CDR3 is 13 amino acids long. Germline CDR1 SGHTA, CDR2 FQGNSA. The germline V and J ends were trimmed by 2 bases and 2 bases, with 6 bases remaining between them. The chain's CDR3 is CASSLQLNYGYTF. The CDR3 DNA sequence: TGTGCCAGCAGCTTACAGTTAAACTATGGCTACACCTTC.

The DNA of the CDR3 is TGTGCCAGCTCACGCTCGGCGGGGGATTTGATCGGGGAGCTGTTTTTT. The encoded protein is CASSRSAGDLIGELFF. The V gene is TRBV18, the J gene TRBJ2-2; 7 bases are shared with TRBD2. V lost 4 bases and J lost 7; bases outside the gene matches: 12. The CDR3 spans 16 residues. CDR1 is KGHSH and CDR2 is LQKENI in the germline V gene.

The chain carries TRBV4-3 and TRBJ1-1, with a weak D call TRBD1 (5 bases). CDR3 length: 15 residues. V lost 4 bases and J 6 bases, leaving 18 bases between the germline ends. Germline loops: CDR1 LGHNA, CDR2 YSLEER. The CDR3 DNA follows: TGCGCCAGCAGCCGATACGAGCAGGGTGGGCCTGAAGCTTTCTTT. This codes for CASSRYEQGGPEAFF.

The chain employs TRBV7-8 and TRBJ2-1, with D maybe TRBD2 (7 bases). The V end lost 0 bases, the J end lost 4 bases, and 13 bases lay between the germline ends. The CDR3 covers 16 residues. CDR1 is SGHVS and CDR2 is FQNEAQ in the germline V gene. CDR3 loop: CASSLAPRGLYNEQFF. CDR3 nucleotide sequence: TGTGCCAGCAGCTTAGCGCCGCGGGGGCTGTACAATGAGCAGTTCTTC.

This chain connects TRBV27 to TRBJ1-1; 8 nucleotides align to TRBD1. Trimming at V came to 2 bases and at J to 5 bases, leaving 4 bases not matched to a gene. Germline values: CDR1 MNHEY, CDR2 SMNVEV (reference sequence). The CDR3 runs 14 residues. The CDR3 is CASSLTGGYTEAFF. For the CDR3, the DNA is TGTGCCAGCAGTTTAACAGGGGGATATACTGAAGCTTTCTTT.

The gene calls are TRBV30 and TRBJ1-1, with 7 bases fitting TRBD1. Germline values: CDR1 GTSNPN, CDR2 SVGIG (reference sequence). With 1 base clipped from V and 2 bases from J, the junction kept 16 bases outside the gene matches. The CDR3 loop spans 18 amino acids. The CDR3 is CAWSALGSLRQGNTEAFF. CDR3 nucleotides: TGTGCCTGGAGTGCCTTAGGGTCCCTACGACAGGGTAACACTGAAGCTTTCTTT.

There are a few counts of this clone. The rearrangement joins TRBV7-9 to TRBJ2-5, with TRBD1 identical over 8 bases. V shed 3 bases and J 2 bases; nucleotides not matched to a gene: 8. The CDR3 is 16 amino acids. Germline values: CDR1 SEHNR, CDR2 FQNEAQ (reference sequence). DNA of the CDR3: TGTGCCAGCAGCTTCAACAGGGGGAATATACAAGAGACCCAGTACTTC. This encodes CASSFNRGNIQETQYF.

This clone was seen once. V gene TRBV6-5 combines with J gene TRBJ1-5; D unclear. CDR3 length: 13 residues. V lost 5 bases and J lost 8, with 13 bases in between. Germline V gives CDR1 MNHEY, CDR2 SVGAGI. The CDR3 bases are TGTGCCAGCAGTCCCGACCCGGGAGAGCCCCAGCATTTT. It codes for CASSPDPGEPQHF.

The rearrangement links TRBV27 to TRBJ2-7, with D maybe TRBD1 (6 bases). V was clipped by 2 bases and J by 3 bases, with 11 bases between them. The CDR3 consists of 14 residues. CDR1 is MNHEY and CDR2 is SMNVEV in the germline V gene (reference sequence). The CDR3 DNA reads TGTGCCAGCAGTTTAAACCCGGACAGCTACGAGCAGTACTTC. Its protein is CASSLNPDSYEQYF.

V is TRBV4-2 and J is TRBJ2-7; perhaps TRBD2 as D (5 bases). This CDR3 has 16 residues. Germline CDR1 is LGHNA and CDR2 is YNFKEQ. Trimming removed 0 bases at V and 2 bases at J, with 14 bases between. The CDR3 is CASSQDDLAGPYEQYF. Written as DNA, the CDR3 is TGTGCCAGCAGCCAAGATGATCTAGCAGGACCCTACGAGCAGTACTTC.

This chain links TRBV7-2 with TRBJ2-7; 10 nucleotides agree with TRBD2. This CDR3 region has 15 residues. Per the germline V gene, CDR1 is SGHTA and CDR2 is FQGNSA. V lost 5 bases and J lost 2; bases outside the gene matches: 6. CDR3 loop: CASSILAGKTYEQYF. For the CDR3, the DNA is TGTGCCAGCAGCATACTAGCGGGGAAGACCTACGAGCAGTACTTC.

Notes on this clone: As the CDR3 is not closed by the conserved phenylalanine or tryptophan, this likely results from a read error. The rearrangement joins TRBV27 to TRBJ1-2, with D possibly TRBD1 on 5 matching bases. Germline V CDR1 and CDR2: MNHEY, SMNVEV (reference sequence). CDR3 length equals 14 residues. Trimming shortened V by 2 bases and J by 2 bases, and 9 bases separated the two germline ends. The CDR3 protein is CASSLREGNYGYTL. DNA of the CDR3: TGTGCCAGCAGTTTAAGGGAGGGGAACTATGGCTACACCCTC.

The rearrangement uses TRBV19 and TRBJ2-5, with D maybe TRBD1 (6 bases). The germline V gene has CDR1 LNHDA and CDR2 SQIVND (reference sequence). V lost 10 bases, J lost 9 bases, and 24 bases lay in between. CDR3 length equals 14 residues. In DNA form, the CDR3 reads TGTGCCACACGACAGGACCTGAGGAGGACTCCCCAGTACTTC. Translation: CATRQDLRRTPQYF. Full variable domain (rest looked up from reference TRBV19 and TRBJ2-5): DGGITQSPKYLFRKEGQNVTLSCEQNLNHDAMYWYRQDPGQGLRLIYYSQIVNDFQKGDIAEGYSVSREKKESFPLTVTSAQKNPTAFYLCATRQDLRRTPQYFGPGTRLLVL.

This clone has only a few counts. V is TRBV4-1 and J is TRBJ2-1; D not resolved. Between the trimmed V and J ends, which lost 0 bases and 7 bases, there was a span of 10 bases. The length of the CDR3 is 14 residues. Germline values: CDR1 MGHRA, CDR2 YSYEKL. This CDR3 reads CASSQEATWNEQFF. In nucleotides, the CDR3 is TGCGCCAGCAGCCAAGAGGCAACCTGGAATGAGCAGTTCTTC.

Here the CDR3 reads CASSLTGTGWNQPQHF. In DNA, the CDR3 is TGTGCCAGCAGTTTAACCGGGACAGGGTGGAATCAGCCCCAGCATTTT. This chain joins TRBV28 and TRBJ1-5; 9 bases are a match to TRBD1. Per the germline V gene, CDR1 is MDHEN and CDR2 is SYDVKM. This CDR3 is built from 16 residues. With 2 bases clipped from V and 4 bases from J, the junction kept 6 bases outside the gene matches. Together with reference TRBV28 and TRBJ1-5, the CDR3 gives the full variable domain: DVKVTQSSRYLVKRTGEKVFLECVQDMDHENMFWYRQDPGLGLRLIYFSYDVKMKEKGDIPEGYSVSREKKERFSLILESASTNQTSMYLCASSLTGTGWNQPQHFGDGTRLSIL.

This clone was seen only once. The rearrangement uses TRBV27 and TRBJ2-7; D perhaps matches TRBD2 (5 bases). The CDR3 has 13 residues. Per germline, CDR1 MNHEY and CDR2 SMNVEV (reference sequence). Trimming removed 3 bases from V and 2 bases from J, with 8 bases in between. The CDR3 region has the DNA TGTGCCAGCAGTTTTGGGGAGACCTACGAGCAGTACTTC. As protein: CASSFGETYEQYF.

This clone was found once. The J gene is TRBJ1-1, the V gene TRBV2; no firm D call. Germline V gene lookup returns CDR1 SNHLY and CDR2 FYNNEI. V lost 5 bases and J lost 5, with 18 bases in between. The CDR3 spans 15 residues. In DNA form, the CDR3 reads TGTGCCAGCAGTCCCCCGGAAGGCCGGGGAACTGAAGCTTTCTTT. Amino acids: CASSPPEGRGTEAFF. The full variable domain, completed using reference TRBV2 and TRBJ1-1, is EPEVTQTPSHQVTQMGQEVILRCVPISNHLYFYWYRQILGQKVEFLVSFYNNEISEKSEIFDDQFSVERPDGSNFTLKIRSTKLEDSAMYFCASSPPEGRGTEAFFGQGTRLTVV.